Ten or more counts support the clone carrying this T cell receptor (beta chain). As yet, its antigen is unknown. These data are taken from a study of neurological immune-mediated disorders. Time point described: technical triplicate 2. The unsorted libraries had their origin in 2 million PBMCs stored at -80 C. TCRdb used MiXCR to reprocess the 5' RACE reads, holding one entry per CDR3 protein. Of about 59,000 distinct CDR3 sequences listed, around 24% are singletons. Whole-study results and caveats: TCR-beta repertoires seemed private in all groups, with no expanded CDR3 amino acid sequences shared.

The sequence was collected from a man between 60 and 75 years old with HTLV-1-associated myelopathy (HAM/TSP). Sequencing input: PBMCs.

The CDR3 DNA sequence: TGTGCCAGCTCACCAATACGGAGCTCCTACAATGAGCAGTTCTTC. Protein product: CASSPIRSSYNEQFF. The chain uses TRBV18 and TRBJ2-1; unclear D gene. This CDR3 has 15 residues. CDR1 is KGHSH, CDR2 LQKENI, per germline. V gave up 2 bases and J gave up 0 bases, with 8 bases separating them. Full variable domain (remainder filled in from reference TRBV18 and TRBJ2-1): NAGVMQNPRHLVRRRGQEARLRCSPMKGHSHVYWYRQLPEEGLKFMVYLQKENIIDESGMPKERFSAEFPKEGPSILRIQQVVRGDSAAYFCASSPIRSSYNEQFFGPGTRLTVL.